This T cell receptor beta chain emerged from a study of T cells in Graves' hyperthyroidism and ophthalmopathy. Trimming at V came to 2 bases and at J to 5 bases, leaving 5 bases not matched to a gene. From germline, CDR1 is SGHDT and CDR2 YYEEEE. CDR3 length: 15 amino acids. Absent ophthalmopathy progression within 18 months defined stable Graves' hyperthyroidism. Investigators excluded patients with uncontrolled infection, other autoimmune disease, pregnancy or lactation. Using roughly 9.4 ml of fresh peripheral blood, PBMCs were prepared. This clonotype was seen many times. Amplification yielded TCR beta CDR3 regions, with RNA transcripts as the source. HTBI primers were used for first-round RT-PCR of the TCR CDR3. TCRdb re-called the multiplex PCR reads through MiXCR, storing one row per CDR3 protein. The sample holds 750,000 to 950,000 distinct CDR3 sequences, around 38% seen once.

V and J are TRBV5-6 and TRBJ1-2; 11 nucleotides line up with TRBD1. Sequencing used blood. This TCR was sampled from a man younger than 35 with Graves' hyperthyroidism. CDR3 region: CASSFGTGGPYGYTF. The DNA for the CDR3 is TGTGCCAGCAGCTTCGGGACAGGGGGACCATATGGCTACACCTTC.